Presented here are 18 T cell receptor beta chains from one specimen sequenced in a study of beta chain features in type 1 diabetes. Of the isolated RNA, all was reverse transcribed, and so the sequenced material was expressed TCRB transcripts. Profiling relied on immunoSEQ multiplex PCR, and the TCRdb table lists in-frame clones only, not all of them. The data show 900,000 or so clones, 15% to 20% seen once. Sequencing input: naive CD4+ T cells from blood. The source is a woman under 30 in good health.

The gene calls are TRBV7-2 and TRBJ2-1; 8 bases fit TRBD1. Per germline, CDR1 SGHTA and CDR2 FQGNSA. This CDR3 is built from 18 residues. After removal of 1 base from V and 6 bases from J, the junction contained 14 bases not matched to a gene. DNA for the CDR3: TGTGCCAGCAGCTTAGTGACAGGGGTAAGAAAAGGGATCAATGAGCAGTTCTTC. Translation gives CASSLVTGVRKGINEQFF.

V gene TRBV7-3 combines with J gene TRBJ2-5, with 8 bases lining up with TRBD2. The CDR3 has 15 amino acids. V shed 5 bases, J shed 5 bases, and the junction held 10 bases outside the gene matches. CDR1 and CDR2 (germline): SGHTA, FQGTGA. The CDR3 region is CASSPGTGRAETQYF. Written as DNA, the CDR3 is TGTGCCAGCAGCCCGGGGACCGGGAGGGCCGAGACCCAGTACTTC.

J is TRBJ1-5 and V is TRBV19; weak D call: TRBD1 (5 bases). The CDR3 is 16 amino acids. Trimming took 6 bases from V and 3 from J, leaving 18 bases between them. CDR1 LNHDA and CDR2 SQIVND come from the germline V gene (reference sequence). Here the CDR3 DNA reads TGTGCCAGTAGCCAGGTGGGGGAGAGGTCCAATCAGCCCCAGCATTTT. Protein sequence: CASSQVGERSNQPQHF.

The rearrangement joins TRBV15 to TRBJ2-1, with D unresolved. The V and J ends lost 1 base and 3 bases respectively, with 10 bases between them. Germline CDR1 reads LNHNV; CDR2 reads YYDKDF (reference sequence). This CDR3 has 15 amino acids. The CDR3 sequence: CATSRVNTYYNEQFF. DNA of the CDR3: TGTGCCACCAGCAGAGTCAACACCTACTACAATGAGCAGTTCTTC.

The chain couples TRBV27 to TRBJ2-1; 8 bases agree with TRBD2. The CDR3 contains 15 residues. Per germline, CDR1 MNHEY and CDR2 SMNVEV (reference sequence). V shed 6 bases, J shed 2 bases, and the junction held 6 bases outside the gene matches. CDR3 amino acids: CASSQGREAYNEQFF. The CDR3 DNA reads TGTGCCAGCAGCCAGGGGCGGGAGGCCTACAATGAGCAGTTCTTC.

The sample holds a few counts of this clone. The V call is TRBV5-4, the J call TRBJ1-1; D is ambiguous. The germline CDR1 and CDR2 sequences are SGHNT and YYREEE (reference sequence). Trimming removed 4 bases from V and 5 bases from J, with 9 bases in between. The CDR3 contains 12 residues. CDR3 region: CASSAVRTEAFF. In DNA, the CDR3 is TGTGCCAGCAGCGCCGTGAGGACTGAAGCTTTCTTT.

V and J are TRBV5-1 and TRBJ2-5; 11 bases line up with TRBD1. The CDR3 covers 14 residues. After removal of 4 bases from V and 4 bases from J, the junction contained 3 bases not matched to a gene. The V gene's germline CDR1 is SGHRS and CDR2 YFSETQ. This CDR3 reads CASSGGQGAETQYF. The CDR3 bases are TGCGCCAGCAGCGGAGGACAGGGGGCAGAGACCCAGTACTTC.

This clone was detected a few times. The CDR3 loop is CSVRRPATGELFF. In DNA, the CDR3 is TGCAGCGTGCGGAGACCCGCTACCGGGGAGCTGTTTTTT. The rearrangement links TRBV29-1 to TRBJ2-2; the D is unclear. The germline V and J ends were trimmed by 6 bases and 5 bases, with 13 bases remaining between them. The length of the CDR3 is 13 residues. CDR1 is SQVTM and CDR2 is ANQGSEA in the germline V gene.

This clone was seen only a few times. The rearrangement links TRBV2 to TRBJ1-5; D is unresolved. V was shortened by 6 bases and J by 5 bases, with 14 bases between the two germline ends. Looked up from germline, CDR1 is SNHLY and CDR2 is FYNNEI. This CDR3 has 14 amino acids. This CDR3 is CASRDKTPDQPQHF. For the CDR3, the DNA is TGTGCCAGCAGAGACAAGACACCTGATCAGCCCCAGCATTTT.

The chain has TRBV27 and TRBJ2-1; 12 bases are a match to TRBD2. With 7 bases clipped from V and 6 bases from J, the junction kept 4 bases outside the gene matches. Germline V lookup: CDR1 MNHEY, CDR2 SMNVEV (reference sequence). This CDR3 has 14 amino acids. The CDR3 spells CASNPGLAGNEQFF. CDR3 sequence (DNA): TGTGCCAGCAACCCGGGACTAGCGGGCAATGAGCAGTTCTTC.

The sample holds a few counts of this clone. CDR3 sequence reads: CASSQDQGAETQYF. DNA of the CDR3: TGTGCCAGCAGCCAAGATCAAGGAGCGGAGACCCAGTACTTC. J is TRBJ2-5 and V is TRBV4-2, with unresolved D. V was clipped by 0 bases and J by 5 bases, with 10 bases between them. This CDR3 has 14 amino acids. The germline V gene encodes CDR1 LGHNA and CDR2 YNFKEQ.

This rearrangement joins TRBV5-1 to TRBJ2-5; a possible D gene is TRBD1 (5 bases). V gave up 4 bases and J gave up 5 bases, with 15 bases separating them. The CDR3 is made up of 14 amino acids. CDR1 is SGHRS and CDR2 is YFSETQ in the germline V gene. The CDR3 sequence: CASSLTYRSETQYF. The DNA of the CDR3 is TGCGCCAGCAGCCTAACCTACAGGTCTGAGACCCAGTACTTC. The full variable domain, its missing parts supplied by reference TRBV5-1 and TRBJ2-5, is KAGVTQTPRYLIKTRGQQVTLSCSPISGHRSVSWYQQTPGQGLQFLFEYFSETQRNKGNFPGRFSGRQFSNSRSEMNVSTLELGDSALYLCASSLTYRSETQYFGPGTRLLVL.

The chain is built from TRBV7-2 and TRBJ2-1; a possible D gene is TRBD2 (5 bases). CDR1 is SGHTA and CDR2 is FQGNSA in the germline V gene. V was pared by 5 bases and J by 9 bases, with 17 bases between. CDR3 length equals 14 residues. The CDR3 reads CASSLGYAGAEQFF. DNA of the CDR3: TGTGCCAGCAGCCTAGGGTATGCGGGCGCTGAGCAGTTCTTC. The variable domain in full, completed from reference TRBV7-2 and TRBJ2-1, reads GAGVSQSPSNKVTEKGKDVELRCDPISGHTALYWYRQSLGQGLEFLIYFQGNSAPDKSGLPSDRFSAERTGGSVSTLTIQRTQQEDSAVYLCASSLGYAGAEQFFGPGTRLTVL.

This clone was counted a few times. J is TRBJ2-1 and V is TRBV27; TRBD2 agrees at 8 bases. There are 16 residues in the CDR3. V dropped 4 bases and J dropped 3; count of bases not matched to a gene: 8. Germline-derived CDR1 and CDR2 are MNHEY and SMNVEV (reference sequence). The CDR3 region is CASSSLTSGFYNEQFF. In DNA, the CDR3 is TGTGCCAGCAGTTCCCTAACTAGCGGATTCTACAATGAGCAGTTCTTC.

The rearrangement uses TRBV4-2 and TRBJ2-2, with D perhaps matching TRBD2 (5 bases). The V gene lost 1 base and the J gene lost 7 bases, with 22 bases spanning the gap. The CDR3 has 18 residues. Germline lookup yields CDR1 LGHNA and CDR2 YNFKEQ. Written as DNA, the CDR3 is TGTGCCAGCAGCCAAGTAGCCCTACGAGGGAGTTCTAGCGGGGAGCTGTTTTTT. Protein product: CASSQVALRGSSSGELFF.

This clone has just a few counts. The V call is TRBV7-3, the J call TRBJ2-5, with TRBD2 matching 9 bases. The CDR3 is made up of 15 amino acids. J was trimmed by 1 base and V by 5 bases; bases with no gene match: 5. Germline V gene sequence: CDR1 SGHTA, CDR2 FQGTGA. The CDR3 DNA sequence: TGTGCCAGCAGCAAAATAGCGGGAGTCCAAGAGACCCAGTACTTC. Residues: CASSKIAGVQETQYF.

In its sample, this clone was seen once. The chain is built from TRBV9 and TRBJ1-1; TRBD1 aligns across 7 bases. There are 15 residues in the CDR3. Germline V gene lookup returns CDR1 SGDLS and CDR2 YYNGEE. The trim removed 1 base at V and 5 bases at J, leaving 8 bases unmatched. CDR3 coding DNA: TGTGCCAGCAGCGTAACAGGGGATCTAGGAACTGAAGCTTTCTTT. Protein sequence: CASSVTGDLGTEAFF. The full variable domain, completed using reference TRBV9 and TRBJ1-1, is DSGVTQTPKHLITATGQRVTLRCSPRSGDLSVYWYQQSLDQGLQFLIQYYNGEERAKGNILERFSAQQFPDLHSELNLSSLELGDSALYFCASSVTGDLGTEAFFGQGTRLTVV.

V and J are TRBV19 and TRBJ2-2; 7 nucleotides agree with TRBD2. The germline V gene has CDR1 LNHDA and CDR2 SQIVND (reference sequence). V gave up 6 bases and J gave up 3 bases; unmatched junction bases: 7. The CDR3 is made up of 15 amino acids. Here the CDR3 reads CASRGPGLHTGELFF. The CDR3 bases are TGTGCCAGTAGGGGTCCGGGACTACACACCGGGGAGCTGTTTTTT. The entire variable domain, with the rest obtained from reference TRBV19 and TRBJ2-2, is as follows: DGGITQSPKYLFRKEGQNVTLSCEQNLNHDAMYWYRQDPGQGLRLIYYSQIVNDFQKGDIAEGYSVSREKKESFPLTVTSAQKNPTAFYLCASRGPGLHTGELFFGEGSRLTVL.